The 32 T cell receptor beta chains below all came from one sample that was sequenced in a study of a mutant IDH1 vaccine in newly diagnosed glioma. Specified time point: week 35, safety follow-up. Vaccinated patients received 300 ug of mutant IDH1 20-mer peptide per dose, with topical imiquimod. Their specific antigens are unknown. Profiled with immunoSEQ multiplex PCR; TCRdb holds only in-frame clones, not every one. The data hold 50,000 to 70,000 clones, with about 74% observed a single time. Sequencing used PBMCs, obtained from a glioma patient whose treatment included an IDH1 peptide vaccine. The receptors originated from a man aged 45-65 years with glioma.

This clone was recorded only once. V and J are TRBV2 and TRBJ1-4; 7 bases map to TRBD1. V shed 5 bases, J shed 2 bases, and the junction held 5 bases outside the gene matches. Germline CDR1 and CDR2: SNHLY and FYNNEI. The CDR3 runs 15 residues. The CDR3, as DNA: TGTGCCAGCAGTTTCCTGACAGGGACTAATGAAAAACTGTTTTTT. Translating it yields CASSFLTGTNEKLFF.

The chain has TRBV10-1 and TRBJ2-5; 11 bases map to TRBD2. The J segment lost 4 bases and the V segment lost 3 bases, leaving 1 base of the junction unmatched. Germline CDR1 and CDR2: WNHNN and SYGVQD (reference sequence). The CDR3 consists of 14 residues. CDR3 nucleotides: TGCGCCAGCAGTGATACTAGCGGGAGAGAGACCCAGTACTTC. It is translated as CASSDTSGRETQYF.

The chain is built from TRBV6-6 and TRBJ2-1, with D perhaps assigned TRBD1 or TRBD2 (5 bases each). V dropped 5 bases and J dropped 10 bases, with 9 bases sitting between them. The CDR3 totals 11 residues. CDR1 and CDR2 from the germline V gene are MNHNY and SVGAGI (reference sequence). In nucleotides, the CDR3 is TGTGCCAGCAGTGGTGGGGGAGAGCAGTTCTTC. It yields the protein CASSGGGEQFF.

This chain joins TRBV4-1 and TRBJ2-1; maybe TRBD1 (6 bases). Trimming removed 0 bases at V and 3 bases at J, with 12 bases between. The CDR3 length is 16 residues. CDR1 MGHRA and CDR2 YSYEKL come from the germline V gene. CDR3 bases: TGCGCCAGCAGCCAAGATGCAGGGGCGTACTACAATGAGCAGTTCTTC. This codes for CASSQDAGAYYNEQFF.

The rearrangement joins TRBV7-9 to TRBJ2-2, with 9 positions matching TRBD2. The CDR3 consists of 15 residues. Germline CDR1 is SEHNR and CDR2 is FQNEAQ (reference sequence). The V segment lost 3 bases and the J segment 5 bases; nucleotides outside the gene matches: 4. CDR3 sequence reads: CASSFMRGGTGELFF. In DNA, the CDR3 is TGTGCCAGCAGCTTTATGCGGGGGGGGACCGGGGAGCTGTTTTTT.

In regard to this clone: The sample has other DNA sequences that encode this CDR3 too. The chain has TRBV4-3 and TRBJ1-1, with D unclear. From germline, CDR1 is LGHNA and CDR2 YSLEER. The CDR3 contains 13 residues. The V and J ends lost 4 bases and 5 bases respectively, with 11 bases between them. This CDR3 reads CASSRVGGTEAFF. CDR3 sequence (DNA): TGCGCCAGCAGCCGAGTAGGAGGGACTGAAGCTTTCTTT.

The chain couples TRBV29-1 to TRBJ1-1; no firm D call. Germline-derived CDR1 and CDR2 are SQVTM and ANQGSEA. The CDR3 is made up of 14 amino acids. Trimming cost V 3 bases and J 8 bases, with 19 bases left between them. The CDR3 loop is CSVDDRVGPLEAFF. Written as DNA, the CDR3 is TGCAGCGTTGATGATCGGGTCGGCCCCTTGGAAGCTTTCTTT.

The chain combines TRBV29-1 with TRBJ1-1, with D unclear. Trimming stripped 2 bases from V and 8 bases from J, with 12 bases between. The V gene's germline CDR1 is SQVTM and CDR2 ANQGSEA. The CDR3 length is 12 residues. The CDR3 sequence: CSVESRAREAFF. In DNA form, the CDR3 reads TGCAGCGTTGAAAGCCGTGCGAGGGAAGCTTTCTTT.

The V gene is TRBV5-1, the J gene TRBJ1-2; the D gene is possibly TRBD1 (6 bases). V was trimmed by 0 bases and J by 6 bases, leaving 9 bases between them. This CDR3 has 13 amino acids. CDR1 and CDR2 from the germline V gene are SGHRS and YFSETQ. This CDR3 reads CASSLAAGDGYTF. The CDR3 DNA reads as TGCGCCAGCAGCTTGGCGGCAGGGGATGGCTACACCTTC.

The J gene is TRBJ2-2, the V gene TRBV19, with 7 bases that match TRBD2. J gave up 0 bases and V 2 bases, and 3 bases lay outside the gene matches. The CDR3 is 16 residues long. Germline CDR1 LNHDA, CDR2 SQIVND (reference sequence). The CDR3 is CASSIIRGANTGELFF. The CDR3 bases are TGTGCCAGTAGTATAATACGGGGGGCGAACACCGGGGAGCTGTTTTTT.

V usage is TRBV7-9 and J usage is TRBJ2-5; D is unresolved. Trimming left V 5 bases short and J 5 bases short, with 15 bases between. The CDR3 length is 14 residues. Germline-derived CDR1 and CDR2 are SEHNR and FQNEAQ (reference sequence). In DNA form, the CDR3 reads TGTGCCAGCAGCCCGAGGCTAGTCCCGGAGACCCAGTACTTC. Translation: CASSPRLVPETQYF.

This clone was observed a few times. The chain recombines TRBV7-3 with TRBJ1-2, with TRBD1 as a possible D gene (5 bases). The V end lost 5 bases, the J end lost 8 bases, and 18 bases lay between the germline ends. The CDR3 runs 14 residues. The germline V gene has CDR1 SGHTA and CDR2 FQGTGA. CDR3 amino acids: CASSLDPQGNGYTF. The DNA for the CDR3 is TGTGCCAGCAGCCTGGACCCCCAGGGAAACGGCTACACCTTC.

The chain links TRBV18 to TRBJ2-1; possible D gene TRBD1, 5 bases. The V gene lost 6 bases and the J gene lost 7 bases, with 10 bases spanning the gap. From germline, CDR1 is KGHSH and CDR2 LQKENI. CDR3 length: 12 residues. CDR3 DNA: TGTGCCAGCTCGAGAGACAGAAATGAGCAGTTCTTC. Amino acid sequence: CASSRDRNEQFF. The full variable domain, rest sourced from reference TRBV18 and TRBJ2-1, is NAGVMQNPRHLVRRRGQEARLRCSPMKGHSHVYWYRQLPEEGLKFMVYLQKENIIDESGMPKERFSAEFPKEGPSILRIQQVVRGDSAAYFCASSRDRNEQFFGPGTRLTVL.

This clone has just a few counts. V is TRBV6-5 and J is TRBJ2-4; TRBD1 matches at 8 bases. From germline, CDR1 is MNHEY and CDR2 SVGAGI. CDR3 length: 11 residues. V dropped 9 bases and J dropped 9; count of bases not matched to a gene: 4. DNA for the CDR3: TGTGCCAGGGGACAGGCTGCCATTCAGTACTTC. Translated, it gives CARGQAAIQYF.

The chain employs TRBV5-6 and TRBJ1-2; perhaps TRBD1 as D (5 bases). Per germline, CDR1 SGHDT and CDR2 YYEEEE. V was shortened by 0 bases and J by 5 bases, with 14 bases between the two germline ends. This CDR3 contains 15 residues. DNA of the CDR3: TGTGCCAGCAGCTTGGGAGCGGGGGATAGGTATGGCTACACCTTC. This gives the protein CASSLGAGDRYGYTF.

This clone was seen only a few times. The chain combines TRBV19 with TRBJ2-7; D is perhaps TRBD1 (6 bases). Looked up from germline, CDR1 is LNHDA and CDR2 is SQIVND (reference sequence). V dropped 5 bases and J dropped 2 bases, with 10 bases sitting between them. This CDR3 has 13 amino acids. In DNA form, the CDR3 reads TGTGCCAGTAGTGGGACATTGGCCTACGAGCAGTACTTC. Amino acid sequence: CASSGTLAYEQYF.

This clone appeared once. This CDR3 reads CASSSGWAAGYGYTF. The DNA of the CDR3 is TGTGCCAGCAGCTCCGGGTGGGCAGCAGGCTATGGCTACACCTTC. V usage is TRBV11-2 and J usage is TRBJ1-2; D call uncertain. Germline loops: CDR1 SGHAT, CDR2 FQNNGV. V was clipped by 4 bases and J by 4 bases, with 16 bases between them. CDR3 size: 15 residues. Using reference TRBV11-2 and TRBJ1-2 for the parts outside the CDR3, the full variable domain is EAGVAQSPRYKIIEKRQSVAFWCNPISGHATLYWYQQILGQGPKLLIQFQNNGVVDDSQLPKDRFSAERLKGVDSTLKIQPAKLEDSAVYLCASSSGWAAGYGYTFGSGTRLTVV.

This sequence joins TRBV5-6 and TRBJ1-3; possible D gene TRBD1, 6 bases. CDR1 is SGHDT, CDR2 YYEEEE, per germline. V was trimmed by 0 bases and J by 4 bases, leaving 11 bases between them. The CDR3 has 15 amino acids. The CDR3 spells CASSLGHRAGNTIYF. CDR3 in DNA: TGTGCCAGCAGCTTGGGGCACAGGGCCGGAAACACCATATATTTT.

This clone was counted a few times. The chain links TRBV18 to TRBJ1-3; D not certain. The CDR3 runs to 16 residues. Between the trimmed V and J ends, which lost 3 bases and 0 bases, there was a span of 12 bases. CDR1 is KGHSH and CDR2 is LQKENI in the germline V gene. The CDR3 DNA sequence: TGTGCCAGCTCACCGCAAAGTAGGAGCTCTGGAAACACCATATATTTT. As protein: CASSPQSRSSGNTIYF.

This chain connects TRBV19 to TRBJ2-6, with 8 bases identical to TRBD1. J was trimmed by 18 bases and V by 3 bases; bases with no gene match: 1. The V gene's germline CDR1 is LNHDA and CDR2 SQIVND (reference sequence). The CDR3 sequence is 10 residues long. CDR3 sequence: CASSMGTGTF. CDR3 sequence (DNA): TGTGCCAGTAGTATGGGGACAGGGACTTTC.

V usage is TRBV4-1 and J usage is TRBJ1-1; D is perhaps TRBD1 (5 bases). From germline, CDR1 is MGHRA and CDR2 YSYEKL. The CDR3 loop spans 13 amino acids. The V gene lost 1 base and the J gene lost 8 bases, with 11 bases spanning the gap. The CDR3 nucleotides read TGCGCCAGCAGCCAAGTCCAGGGTACCGAAGCTTTCTTT. Residues: CASSQVQGTEAFF.

The rearrangement uses TRBV11-2 and TRBJ2-7; 9 bases line up with TRBD1. The CDR3 is 14 amino acids. The V segment lost 3 bases and the J segment 3 bases; nucleotides outside the gene matches: 3. Germline V lookup: CDR1 SGHAT, CDR2 FQNNGV. The CDR3: CASSFGTGHYEQYF. CDR3 DNA: TGTGCCAGCAGCTTTGGGACAGGGCACTACGAGCAGTACTTC.

V gene TRBV11-2 combines with J gene TRBJ1-5, with D possibly matching TRBD1 (6 bases). The CDR3 has 14 residues. The germline gives CDR1 SGHAT, CDR2 FQNNGV. V lost 0 bases to trimming and J lost 9 bases, with 12 bases between them. The CDR3 DNA follows: TGTGCCAGCAGCTTAGAAGGACAGATGGGGCCCCAGCATTTT. It codes for CASSLEGQMGPQHF.

CDR3 loop: CAPGAGTEKLFF. The CDR3, as DNA: TGTGCTCCCGGGGCCGGGACTGAAAAACTGTTTTTT. The J gene is TRBJ1-4, the V gene TRBV12-5, with D possibly matching TRBD1 (5 bases). Germline CDR1 LGHNT, CDR2 FRNRAP. Trimming stripped 11 bases from V and 7 bases from J, with 14 bases between. There are 12 residues in the CDR3.

This clone was detected only once. DNA for the CDR3: TGCGCCAGCAGCCAAGGGCTAGAAGGGACCCAGTACTTC. Residues: CASSQGLEGTQYF. The V call is TRBV4-1, the J call TRBJ2-5; D gene unclear. Germline loops: CDR1 MGHRA, CDR2 YSYEKL. Deletions cut 1 base from V and 7 bases from J, with 10 bases between. The CDR3 runs to 13 residues.

The chain employs TRBV29-1 and TRBJ2-3; 7 nucleotides align to TRBD1. Per the germline V gene, CDR1 is SQVTM and CDR2 is ANQGSEA. V lost 6 bases to trimming and J lost 2 bases; unmatched junction nucleotides: 17. There are 17 residues in the CDR3. CDR3 in amino acids: CSVYTEYRGPSTDTQYF. Written as DNA, the CDR3 is TGCAGCGTCTACACTGAGTACAGGGGACCATCCACAGATACGCAGTATTTT.

The chain has TRBV19 and TRBJ1-5, with D uncertain. The CDR3 runs 15 residues. Trimming stripped 2 bases from V and 2 bases from J, with 10 bases between. CDR1 and CDR2 (germline): LNHDA, SQIVND (reference sequence). In DNA, the CDR3 is TGTGCCAGTAGTATAACCGGGGATGGCAATCAGCCCCAGCATTTT. It translates to CASSITGDGNQPQHF.

V is TRBV2 and J is TRBJ2-7, with 8 bases lining up with TRBD1. The CDR3 is 13 residues long. Germline values: CDR1 SNHLY, CDR2 FYNNEI. The junction had 9 bases not matched to a gene; V was cut back by 8 bases and J by 6 bases. The CDR3 DNA sequence: TGTGCCAGCGCTTTTGGACAGGGTGGCGAGCAGTACTTC. Translating it yields CASAFGQGGEQYF.

The V and J genes are TRBV14 and TRBJ2-2; no reliable D call. The germline V and J ends were trimmed by 4 bases and 7 bases, with 10 bases remaining between them. Germline V gene data show CDR1 as SGHDN and CDR2 as FVKESK. The CDR3 is made up of 13 amino acids. The CDR3 reads CASSPTQNGELFF. DNA for the CDR3: TGTGCCAGCAGCCCTACTCAGAACGGGGAGCTGTTTTTT.

The chain joins TRBV12-5 to TRBJ2-7, with TRBD2 identical over 11 bases. This CDR3 has 15 residues. Germline-derived CDR1 and CDR2 are LGHNT and FRNRAP. Losses at the gene ends were 7 bases for V and 2 bases for J; bases not matched to a gene: 7. The CDR3 here is CASALVAGGTYEQYF. The DNA of the CDR3 is TGTGCTAGTGCCCTGGTAGCGGGGGGGACCTACGAGCAGTACTTC.

The J gene is TRBJ2-3, the V gene TRBV15, with D tentatively TRBD2 (5 bases). V shed 3 bases and J shed 7 bases, with 8 bases lying between them. Per germline, CDR1 LNHNV and CDR2 YYDKDF (reference sequence). This CDR3 is 12 amino acids long. The DNA for the CDR3 is TGTGCCACCAGCAGGGTCGGGAATACGCAGTATTTT. Its protein product is CATSRVGNTQYF.

This clone was seen at least ten times. The chain employs TRBV5-4 and TRBJ1-4; no reliable D call. The V end was cut by 5 bases, the J end by 7 bases, with 15 bases between. Germline CDR1 and CDR2: SGHNT and YYREEE (reference sequence). CDR3 size: 14 residues. CDR3 amino acids: CASSLRADGEKLFF. In DNA form, the CDR3 reads TGTGCCAGCAGTCTAAGGGCCGACGGTGAAAAACTGTTTTTT.